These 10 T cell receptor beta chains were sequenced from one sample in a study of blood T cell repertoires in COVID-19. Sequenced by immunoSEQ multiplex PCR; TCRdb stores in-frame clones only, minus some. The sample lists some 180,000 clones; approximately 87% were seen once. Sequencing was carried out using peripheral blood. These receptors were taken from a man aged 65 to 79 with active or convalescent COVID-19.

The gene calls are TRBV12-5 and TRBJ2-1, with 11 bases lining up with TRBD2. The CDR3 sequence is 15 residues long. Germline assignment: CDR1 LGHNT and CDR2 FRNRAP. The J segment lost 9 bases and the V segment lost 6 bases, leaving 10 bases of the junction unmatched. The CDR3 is CASGLFSGGAGEQFF. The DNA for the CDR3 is TGTGCTAGTGGCCTCTTTAGCGGGGGGGCCGGTGAGCAGTTCTTC.

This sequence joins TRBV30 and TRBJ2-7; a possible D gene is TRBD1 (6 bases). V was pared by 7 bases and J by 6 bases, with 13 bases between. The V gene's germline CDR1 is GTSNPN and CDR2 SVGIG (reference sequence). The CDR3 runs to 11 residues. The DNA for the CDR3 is TGTGCCTTTATAGCACAGGGCGAGCAGTACTTC. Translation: CAFIAQGEQYF.

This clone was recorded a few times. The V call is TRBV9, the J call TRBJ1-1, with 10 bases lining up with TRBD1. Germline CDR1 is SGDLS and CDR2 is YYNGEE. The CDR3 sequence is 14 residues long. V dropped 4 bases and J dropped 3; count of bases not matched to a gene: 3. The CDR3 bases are TGTGCCAGCAGCCAGGACAGGGGGGACACTGAAGCTTTCTTT. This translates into CASSQDRGDTEAFF. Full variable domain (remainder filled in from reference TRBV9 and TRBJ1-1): DSGVTQTPKHLITATGQRVTLRCSPRSGDLSVYWYQQSLDQGLQFLIQYYNGEERAKGNILERFSAQQFPDLHSELNLSSLELGDSALYFCASSQDRGDTEAFFGQGTRLTVV.

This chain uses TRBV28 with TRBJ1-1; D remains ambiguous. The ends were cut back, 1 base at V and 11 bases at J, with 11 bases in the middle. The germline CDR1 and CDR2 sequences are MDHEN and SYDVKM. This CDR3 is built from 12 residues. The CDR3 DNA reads TGTGCCAGCAGTTTATCGGGTAAGAGGGCTTTCTTT. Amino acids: CASSLSGKRAFF.

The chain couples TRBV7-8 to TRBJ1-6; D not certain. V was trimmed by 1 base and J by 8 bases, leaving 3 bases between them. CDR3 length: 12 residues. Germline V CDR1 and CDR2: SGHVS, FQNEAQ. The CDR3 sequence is CASSLDYSPLHF. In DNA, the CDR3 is TGTGCCAGCAGCTTAGACTATTCACCCCTCCACTTT.

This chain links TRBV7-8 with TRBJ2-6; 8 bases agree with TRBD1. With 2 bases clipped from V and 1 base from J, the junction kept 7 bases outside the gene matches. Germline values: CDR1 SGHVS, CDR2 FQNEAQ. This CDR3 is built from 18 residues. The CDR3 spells CASSLSRTGRSGANVLTF. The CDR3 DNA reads TGTGCCAGCAGCTTATCGAGGACAGGGAGGTCTGGGGCCAACGTCCTGACTTTC.

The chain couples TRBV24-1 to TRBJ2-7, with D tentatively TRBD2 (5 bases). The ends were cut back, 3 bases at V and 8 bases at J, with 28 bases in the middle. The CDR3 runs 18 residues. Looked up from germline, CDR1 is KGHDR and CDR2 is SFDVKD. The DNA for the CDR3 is TGTGCCACCAGTGATCCCCGCGAAGTAGACACCGCCGAGGGTAAGCAGTACTTC. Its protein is CATSDPREVDTAEGKQYF.

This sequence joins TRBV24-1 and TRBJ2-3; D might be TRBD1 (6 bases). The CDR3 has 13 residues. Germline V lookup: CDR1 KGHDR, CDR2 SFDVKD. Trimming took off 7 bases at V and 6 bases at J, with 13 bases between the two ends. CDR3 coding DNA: TGTGCCACCAGCCCCAGGGGACCCGATACGCAGTATTTT. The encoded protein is CATSPRGPDTQYF.

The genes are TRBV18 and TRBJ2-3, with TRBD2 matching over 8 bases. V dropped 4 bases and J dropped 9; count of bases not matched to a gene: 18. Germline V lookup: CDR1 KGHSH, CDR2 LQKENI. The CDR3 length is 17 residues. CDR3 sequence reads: CASSHPRYTSGPRTQYF. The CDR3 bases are TGTGCCAGCTCACATCCACGGTATACTAGCGGACCACGGACGCAGTATTTT. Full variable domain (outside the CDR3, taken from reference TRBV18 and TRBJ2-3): NAGVMQNPRHLVRRRGQEARLRCSPMKGHSHVYWYRQLPEEGLKFMVYLQKENIIDESGMPKERFSAEFPKEGPSILRIQQVVRGDSAAYFCASSHPRYTSGPRTQYFGPGTRLTVL.

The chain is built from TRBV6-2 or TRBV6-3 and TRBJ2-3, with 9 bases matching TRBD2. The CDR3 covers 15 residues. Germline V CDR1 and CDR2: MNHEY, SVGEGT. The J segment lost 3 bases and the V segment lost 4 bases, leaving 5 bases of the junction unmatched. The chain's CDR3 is CASSSPTSGTDTQYF. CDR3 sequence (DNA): TGTGCCAGCAGTTCCCCGACTAGCGGAACAGATACGCAGTATTTT.